These 26 T cell receptor beta chains share one sample of origin, sequenced in a study of T cells after yellow fever vaccination. TCRdb re-analysed the 5' RACE reads in MiXCR, keeping a single row per CDR3 protein. The profile shows 300,000 to 400,000 distinct CDR3 sequences, less than 9.5% of them singletons. The source was PBMCs, collected 35 to 50 days after the first yellow fever vaccination. Receptors originate from a man aged 18 to 30 who received the YFV17D yellow fever vaccine.

This sequence joins TRBV7-6 and TRBJ1-2; tentative D call: TRBD1 (5 bases). Germline V gene lookup returns CDR1 SGHVS and CDR2 FNYEAQ. Trimming removed 0 bases from V and 6 bases from J, with 8 bases in between. The CDR3 extends over 13 amino acids. The CDR3 here is CASSLAQGDGYTF. The DNA for the CDR3 is TGTGCCAGCAGCTTAGCGCAAGGGGATGGCTACACCTTC.

A few counts support this clonotype. As DNA, the CDR3 is TGTGCCAGCAGCTTTAGCGGGGCGGGGGGAAACATTCAGTACTTC. Residues: CASSFSGAGGNIQYF. This sequence joins TRBV3-1 and TRBJ2-4; the match to TRBD2 covers 8 bases. After removal of 5 bases from V and 6 bases from J, the junction contained 9 bases not matched to a gene. CDR1 and CDR2 (germline): LGHDT, YNNKEL (reference sequence). This CDR3 is 15 amino acids long.

This clonotype came up a few times. CDR3 residues: CSARDRTGYNEQFF. CDR3 nucleotide sequence: TGCAGTGCTAGAGACCGGACAGGCTACAATGAGCAGTTCTTC. The chain links TRBV20-1 to TRBJ2-1, with TRBD1 identical over 7 bases. V was pared by 0 bases and J by 3 bases, with 2 bases of the junction left unmatched. CDR1 is DFQATT, CDR2 SNEGSKA, per germline (reference sequence). The CDR3 runs to 14 residues.

This sequence joins TRBV19 and TRBJ2-1, with 7 bases aligning to TRBD2. Germline V gene lookup returns CDR1 LNHDA and CDR2 SQIVND (reference sequence). This CDR3 has 16 amino acids. Trimming at V came to 1 base and at J to 2 bases, leaving 5 bases not matched to a gene. The CDR3 sequence: CASSIAQRGAYNEQFF. For the CDR3, the DNA is TGTGCCAGTAGTATAGCTCAGCGGGGCGCCTACAATGAGCAGTTCTTC.

At least ten counts were recorded for this clonotype. The chain has TRBV5-1 and TRBJ2-5; TRBD2 matches at 8 bases. CDR1 and CDR2 from the germline V gene are SGHRS and YFSETQ. V lost 0 bases and J lost 3; bases outside the gene matches: 1. The CDR3 has 14 residues. The CDR3 loop is CASSLGAGEETQYF. In nucleotides, the CDR3 is TGCGCCAGCAGCTTGGGAGCGGGGGAAGAGACCCAGTACTTC.

CDR3 nucleotides: TGTGCCAGCAGCCCTTACTCCTACAATGAGCAGTTCTTC. Translated, it gives CASSPYSYNEQFF. This chain connects TRBV3-1 to TRBJ2-1; D remains ambiguous. This CDR3 comprises 13 residues. Germline CDR1 reads LGHDT; CDR2 reads YNNKEL (reference sequence). V was trimmed by 4 bases and J by 0 bases, leaving 4 bases between them.

The J gene is TRBJ2-2, the V gene TRBV20-1; tentatively, D is TRBD2 (6 bases). CDR3 size: 14 residues. V was clipped by 1 base and J by 5 bases, with 11 bases between them. Germline V lookup: CDR1 DFQATT, CDR2 SNEGSKA (reference sequence). CDR3 residues: CSARGAGWTGELFF. The CDR3 coding sequence is TGCAGTGCTAGAGGGGCGGGGTGGACCGGGGAGCTGTTTTTT.

This sequence joins TRBV5-6 and TRBJ1-1, with TRBD1 matching over 7 bases. Germline lookup yields CDR1 SGHDT and CDR2 YYEEEE. This CDR3 has 15 residues. V shed 4 bases, J shed 3 bases, and the junction held 9 bases outside the gene matches. Here the CDR3 reads CASSLIPGGDTEAFF. As DNA, the CDR3 is TGTGCCAGCAGCCTCATACCAGGGGGTGACACTGAAGCTTTCTTT.

The sample holds many counts of this clonotype. This chain joins TRBV7-2 and TRBJ2-3; D not certain. CDR3 length equals 15 residues. In germline, CDR1 is SGHTA, CDR2 FQGNSA. The ends were cut back, 3 bases at V and 1 base at J, with 11 bases in the middle. CDR3 sequence (DNA): TGTGCCAGCAGCTTGGGTAGTGGCCGCACAGATACGCAGTATTTT. This codes for CASSLGSGRTDTQYF.

This clonotype was recorded a few times. The rearrangement uses TRBV19 and TRBJ1-1; 10 bases are a match to TRBD1. Germline CDR1 LNHDA, CDR2 SQIVND (reference sequence). This CDR3 is built from 16 residues. With V trimmed by 5 bases and J by 0 bases, 6 bases remained unmatched. CDR3 residues: CASSAWDRGMNTEAFF. The CDR3 region has the DNA TGTGCCAGTAGTGCCTGGGACAGGGGCATGAACACTGAAGCTTTCTTT.

The chain joins TRBV15 to TRBJ2-3; maybe TRBD1 (6 bases). The germline gives CDR1 LNHNV, CDR2 YYDKDF (reference sequence). The germline V and J ends were trimmed by 1 base and 7 bases, with 12 bases remaining between them. The CDR3 loop spans 14 amino acids. CDR3 nucleotide sequence: TGTGCCACCAGCAGAGTGGGGGCAGCTAATACGCAGTATTTT. Encoded protein: CATSRVGAANTQYF.

This clonotype was detected only a few times. At one of its ends the junction is not consistent with the germline gene, which may arise from a read error. The chain couples TRBV18 to TRBJ2-7; 8 bases align to TRBD2. The V gene's germline CDR1 is KGHSH and CDR2 LQKENI. The CDR3 consists of 15 residues. The CDR3 region is CASSPPGTSTYEQYF. The CDR3 region has the DNA TGTGCCAGCTCCCCACCCGGGACTAGTACCTACGAGCAGTACTTC.

This clonotype occurred many times. The V and J genes are TRBV10-3 and TRBJ2-3; 8 nucleotides line up with TRBD1. V lost 5 bases and J lost 2; bases outside the gene matches: 6. Germline V CDR1 and CDR2: ENHRY, SYGVKD. The CDR3 is 15 residues long. CDR3 region: CAISLTGAVTDTQYF. DNA for the CDR3: TGTGCCATCAGTCTGACAGGGGCTGTCACAGATACGCAGTATTTT.

This clonotype was seen more than once but under ten times. The chain combines TRBV30 with TRBJ2-1; TRBD2 aligns across 7 bases. The junction had 4 bases not matched to a gene; V was cut back by 3 bases and J by 2 bases. CDR1 and CDR2 from the germline V gene are GTSNPN and SVGIG (reference sequence). The CDR3 runs 14 residues. CDR3 protein: CAWRRGRPYNEQFF. CDR3 DNA sequence: TGTGCCTGGAGGCGGGGGAGGCCCTACAATGAGCAGTTCTTC.

This clonotype was counted at least ten times. This sequence joins TRBV6-2 or TRBV6-3 and TRBJ1-5; possible D gene TRBD1, 5 bases. The CDR3 is 15 amino acids. With 6 bases removed from V and 2 bases from J, the gap between germline ends came to 14 bases. Germline loops: CDR1 MNHEY, CDR2 SVGEGT. The CDR3 sequence: CASSWDDGGNQPQHF. In nucleotides, the CDR3 is TGTGCCAGCAGCTGGGACGATGGGGGCAATCAGCCCCAGCATTTT.

This chain uses TRBV25-1 with TRBJ2-1; possible D gene TRBD2, 7 bases. The CDR3 totals 13 residues. CDR1 and CDR2 from the germline V gene are MGHDK and SYGVNS. The ends were cut back, 8 bases at V and 8 bases at J, with 16 bases in the middle. The CDR3 DNA follows: TGTGCCAGCCGACAGGCTGGGGGGGATGAGCAGTTCTTC. As protein: CASRQAGGDEQFF. The full variable domain, in which reference TRBV25-1 and TRBJ2-1 provide the parts outside the CDR3, is EADIYQTPRYLVIGTGKKITLECSQTMGHDKMYWYQQDPGMELHLIHYSYGVNSTEKGDLSSESTVSRIRTEHFPLTLESARPSHTSQYLCASRQAGGDEQFFGPGTRLTVL.

The chain carries TRBV19 and TRBJ2-2; tentative D call: TRBD1 (5 bases). The germline V gene encodes CDR1 LNHDA and CDR2 SQIVND (reference sequence). The V end lost 10 bases, the J end lost 0 bases, and 15 bases lay between the germline ends. The CDR3 totals 15 residues. CDR3 residues: CATGPQGTNTGELFF. The CDR3 DNA follows: TGTGCCACCGGCCCCCAGGGTACGAACACCGGGGAGCTGTTTTTT.

This clonotype turned up a few times. The chain links TRBV11-2 to TRBJ1-1; the match to TRBD1 covers 9 bases. Germline CDR1 SGHAT, CDR2 FQNNGV. The CDR3 contains 15 residues. With 4 bases clipped from V and 5 bases from J, the junction kept 8 bases outside the gene matches. For the CDR3, the DNA is TGTGCCAGCAGCTCAATTACAGGGGGCGGAACTGAAGCTTTCTTT. Amino acids: CASSSITGGGTEAFF. The entire variable domain, with the rest obtained from reference TRBV11-2 and TRBJ1-1, is as follows: EAGVAQSPRYKIIEKRQSVAFWCNPISGHATLYWYQQILGQGPKLLIQFQNNGVVDDSQLPKDRFSAERLKGVDSTLKIQPAKLEDSAVYLCASSSITGGGTEAFFGQGTRLTVV.

In this sample, this clonotype turned up a few times. The chain couples TRBV6-6 to TRBJ1-2; D gene ambiguous. Germline CDR1 reads MNHNY; CDR2 reads SVGAGI (reference sequence). Trimming cost V 2 bases and J 0 bases, with 4 bases left between them. The CDR3 spans 13 residues. The CDR3 region has the DNA TGTGCCAGCAGTTACCTAGCTAACTATGGCTACACCTTC. It codes for CASSYLANYGYTF.

The V call is TRBV12-3 or TRBV12-4, the J call TRBJ1-2; D perhaps matches TRBD1 (5 bases). CDR3 size: 15 residues. V was clipped by 2 bases and J by 4 bases, with 14 bases between them. The CDR3 is CASSLREGRGYGYTF. The CDR3 region has the DNA TGTGCCAGCAGTTTACGCGAGGGGCGCGGCTATGGCTACACCTTC.

The chain joins TRBV5-5 to TRBJ2-5; TRBD1 is a possible D gene (5 bases). The V and J ends lost 1 base and 3 bases respectively, with 10 bases between them. The CDR3 sequence is 14 residues long. The germline gives CDR1 SGHKS, CDR2 YYEKEE (reference sequence). The CDR3, as DNA: TGTGCCAGCAGCTTGTGGCAGGGCGAAGAGACCCAGTACTTC. This translates into CASSLWQGEETQYF.

The table lists this clonotype with a few counts. The genes are TRBV20-1 and TRBJ1-1, with TRBD1 identical over 8 bases. V trimming: 2 bases; J trimming: 1 base; junction bases outside the gene matches: 0. Per the germline V gene, CDR1 is DFQATT and CDR2 is SNEGSKA (reference sequence). The CDR3 covers 13 residues. CDR3 residues: CSARQGANTEAFF. For the CDR3, the DNA is TGCAGTGCTAGACAGGGGGCGAACACTGAAGCTTTCTTT.

The V and J genes are TRBV5-1 and TRBJ2-2, with TRBD1 matching 9 bases. Trimming at V came to 4 bases and at J to 5 bases, leaving 9 bases not matched to a gene. Germline loops: CDR1 SGHRS, CDR2 YFSETQ. CDR3 length: 16 amino acids. The CDR3, as DNA: TGCGCCAGCAGCCTAACCGAGACAGGGGGGACCGGGGAGCTGTTTTTT. Translated, it gives CASSLTETGGTGELFF.

The chain carries TRBV12-3 or TRBV12-4 and TRBJ2-5; 8 nucleotides line up with TRBD2. This CDR3 is built from 13 residues. Unmatched junction bases numbered 6, after V lost 6 bases and J lost 6 bases. For the CDR3, the DNA is TGTGCCAGCAGCCGCAGCGGGGGTCAGACCCAGTACTTC. It encodes CASSRSGGQTQYF.

This clonotype was observed a few times. V is TRBV29-1 and J is TRBJ1-1; D is uncertain. The CDR3 is 12 amino acids. V was cut by 8 bases and J by 1 base, with 11 bases left in between. Germline values: CDR1 SQVTM, CDR2 ANQGSEA. CDR3: CSYCEGNTEAFF. Here the CDR3 DNA reads TGCAGCTACTGCGAGGGGAACACTGAAGCTTTCTTT.

This clonotype was picked up a small number of times. The chain is built from TRBV18 and TRBJ2-5; possible D gene TRBD1, 5 bases. The CDR3 consists of 13 residues. From germline, CDR1 is KGHSH and CDR2 LQKENI. V dropped 3 bases and J dropped 5 bases, with 10 bases sitting between them. The CDR3 DNA sequence: TGTGCCAGCTCACCGAAGGGGCGGGAGACCCAGTACTTC. This encodes CASSPKGRETQYF.